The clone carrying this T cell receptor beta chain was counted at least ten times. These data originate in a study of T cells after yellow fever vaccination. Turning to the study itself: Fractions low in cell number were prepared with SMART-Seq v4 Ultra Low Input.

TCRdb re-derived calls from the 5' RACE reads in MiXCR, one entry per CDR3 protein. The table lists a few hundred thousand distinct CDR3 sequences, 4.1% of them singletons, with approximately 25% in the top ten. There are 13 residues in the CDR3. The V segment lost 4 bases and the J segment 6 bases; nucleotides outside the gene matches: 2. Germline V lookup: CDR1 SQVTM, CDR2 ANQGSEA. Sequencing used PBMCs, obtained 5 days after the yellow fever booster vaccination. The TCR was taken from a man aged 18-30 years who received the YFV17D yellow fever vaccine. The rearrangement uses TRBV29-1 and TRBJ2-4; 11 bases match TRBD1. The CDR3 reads CSVGDRGRNIQYF. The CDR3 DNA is TGCAGCGTTGGGGACAGGGGGAGAAACATTCAGTACTTC.